Following are 2 T cell receptor beta chains from one sample sequenced in a study of beta chain features in type 1 diabetes. The sequenced template was cDNA made from the entire isolated RNA. The repertoire was sequenced with immunoSEQ multiplex PCR; TCRdb's copy has only in-frame clones and lacks some. The table includes 50,000 to 70,000 clones, around 50% detected once. Overall study results and limits: Within each of all four CD4+ subsets, Type 1 diabetes patients had TCRB CDR3s that were moderately but significantly shorter.

Their cognate antigens are unknown. The source material was Tregs from blood. These receptors were obtained from a woman aged 40-49 years with type 1 diabetes.

The chain links TRBV9 to TRBJ2-1; D is perhaps TRBD1 (6 bases). Trimming shortened V by 4 bases and J by 12 bases, and 20 bases separated the two germline ends. Germline V gives CDR1 SGDLS, CDR2 YYNGEE. CDR3 size: 14 residues. CDR3 region: CASSSGTGHEGQFF. CDR3 DNA sequence: TGTGCCAGCAGCTCAGGAACGGGACACGAGGGGCAGTTCTTC.

J is TRBJ2-2 and V is TRBV5-1, with 15 bases that match TRBD2. The CDR3 has 14 amino acids. Germline CDR1 is SGHRS and CDR2 is YFSETQ. Trimming at V came to 4 bases and at J to 12 bases, leaving 4 bases not matched to a gene. The CDR3 sequence is CASSTGLAGGQLFF. DNA of the CDR3: TGCGCCAGCAGCACGGGACTAGCGGGGGGCCAGCTGTTTTTT.